Included here is one T cell receptor beta chain sequence, with context. This clonotype was counted many times. It lacks a known antigen. No qualities accompany the bases; no much larger clone lies one base away. Hyperthyroidism patients were newly diagnosed, had a disease duration of under 2 months, and were aged 18 to 65 years. Patients with uncontrolled infections, other autoimmune diseases, pregnancy or lactation were excluded. Diagnoses were established on the basis of clinical symptoms, serum thyroxine and TRAb, thyroid ultrasound, and orbital computed tomography. Blood from progressor patients was collected at the time of first diagnosis with hyperthyroidism, before any ophthalmopathy symptoms had appeared. PBMCs were isolated from 7.5 to 10 ml of fresh peripheral blood by Ficoll-Paque density gradient centrifugation. Progressor patients were first diagnosed with Graves' hyperthyroidism and then developed ophthalmopathy during follow-up. Trizol reagent was used to extract total RNA, and RNA quality was then checked on an Agilent 2100 Bioanalyzer.

The TCR beta CDR3 regions were amplified from RNA transcripts. The first round of RT-PCR for the TCR CDR3 was performed with the HTBI primer set and the Qiagen OneStep RT-PCR kit. A second multiplex PCR round built the libraries, followed by size selection and purification. Sequencing of the libraries was done on an Illumina HiSeq2000 using paired-end 100 bp reads. Concerning the study's data processing: SOAPnuke was used to process the raw data, throwing out any read that contained adapters or uncalled bases, had a mean Phred below 15, or lacked an exact constant-primer or identifier match. COPE v1.2.5 was used to merge high-quality paired reads, and clonotypes were defined as unique nucleotide sequences. MiTCR v1.1 was used to align the clonotypes against IMGT TRBV, TRBD and TRBJ reference segments. Analysis was restricted to V-J combinations with a frequency above 0.0001, which covered roughly 99% of repertoires. A TCS score was defined as the ratio between F50 (clonal expansion) and ExV (chaos), using BLOSUM62-based TCRdist between CDR3 peptides within each V-J. Welch's t-statistics and random forest reduced 450 to 600 V-J features to 13, which were used in a naive Bayes classifier (R e1071). TCRdb passed the public sequencing reads through fastp at Q25 and MiXCR, retaining productive beta sequences. Merged by CDR3 protein, the rows form single entries marked with the most common genes and DNA. The V and J calls and clone size are TCRdb's, not the authors'. Counted in this sample were hundreds of thousands of distinct CDR3 sequences; about 19% of them appeared once. Roughly 17% of the sample goes to the ten largest clones.

The data were taken from a study of T cells in Graves' hyperthyroidism and ophthalmopathy (dated by TCRdb to between 2019 and 2020). In the study overall: Peripheral blood was sampled at the time of initial diagnosis, prior to any treatment. TCR V-J signatures able to tell the groups apart were searched for in a discovery cohort of some 97 patients, of whom more than 40 had Graves' ophthalmopathy and 55 to 65 had stable Graves' hyperthyroidism. Prospective prediction of ophthalmopathy was tested in an independent validation cohort consisting of some 19 hyperthyroidism patients and about 17 patients who later progressed to ophthalmopathy. For training and testing, the 100 or so patients in the discovery cohort were randomly divided in a 7:3 ratio. In addition, the study compared T-cell repertoires in thyroid tissue and in blood from roughly six Graves' hyperthyroidism patients. Following sampling, methimazole starting at 30 mg daily was given to hyperthyroidism patients, and high-dose intravenous methylprednisolone was given to ophthalmopathy patients. TCR Vbeta CDR3 sequencing of 140 or so peripheral blood samples (roughly 41 ophthalmopathy, roughly 74 hyperthyroidism and roughly 17 progressor patients) is reported in the paper.

Overall study results and their limits: Sample size was not statistically predetermined, and investigators were not blinded to group allocation. In validation, the model predicted progression to ophthalmopathy with 60% to 71% sensitivity and less than 75% specificity, a median of approximately 6.5 months before onset. Ophthalmopathy was separated from stable hyperthyroidism by a 13 V-J signature model, with around 90% sensitivity and 81% to 82% specificity obtained in cross-validation and 80%/75% obtained in testing. Most expanded thyroid clonotypes (frequency above 0.001) were also detected in blood, suggesting blood repertoires may reflect thyroid immune responses.

V ends up 2 bases short and J 2 bases short, with an unmatched junction base count of 2. The CDR3 covers 15 residues, taking in both the cysteine and the phenylalanine. Only the CDR3 part of the read is kept: 45 bases, read in frame from the first base. CDR1 KGHSH and CDR2 LQKENI are derived from the germline V gene. The receptor comes from a woman aged 45 to 65 with Graves' hyperthyroidism that later progressed to Graves' ophthalmopathy. Sequences were obtained from blood. Rearrangement joined TRBV18 to TRBJ2-5, with 10 junctional bases fitting TRBD2. The nucleotide sequence is TGTGCCAGCTCACCAGGGACTAGCGCACAAGAGACCCAGTACTTC. Its amino acids are CASSPGTSAQETQYF. The full variable domain, completed from the reference TRBV18 and TRBJ2-5 proteins outside the CDR3, reads NAGVMQNPRHLVRRRGQEARLRCSPMKGHSHVYWYRQLPEEGLKFMVYLQKENIIDESGMPKERFSAEFPKEGPSILRIQQVVRGDSAAYFCASSPGTSAQETQYFGPGTRLLVL.